The rows below give T cell receptor beta chains drawn from one sample of a study of PD-L1 blockade in urothelial cancer. Using immunoSEQ multiplex PCR, the repertoire was profiled, and TCRdb retains in-frame clones only, with some absent. The sample contains around 100,000 clones, 75% to 95% of which appear only once. This sample comprised PBMCs, obtained around atezolizumab (anti-PD-L1) treatment. Every receptor here comes from a man in his fifties or sixties with urothelial cancer. Both conserved end residues are trimmed from each CDR3. Only some rows state a clone size, as once, few, many or a class for expanded clones.

v_gene: TRBV7-6
j_gene: TRBJ2-5
abundance: .
CDR3aa: ASSLGTFQETQY

v_gene: TRBV9
j_gene: TRBJ2-7
abundance: .
CDR3aa: ASSVALGLAYEQY

v_gene: TRBV11-2
j_gene: TRBJ2-1
abundance: .
CDR3aa: ASTMGGGGYNEQF

v_gene: TRBV19
j_gene: TRBJ2-3
abundance: .
CDR3aa: ASSIHRATDTQY

v_gene: TRBV11-1
j_gene: TRBJ2-7
abundance: .
CDR3aa: ASSLRGSEQY

v_gene: TRBV6-1
j_gene: TRBJ2-5
abundance: .
CDR3aa: ASSGGHKLQETQY

v_gene: TRBV5-1
j_gene: TRBJ1-5
abundance: .
CDR3aa: ASSLGRGPGEPQH

v_gene: TRBV7-9
j_gene: TRBJ1-1
abundance: .
CDR3aa: ASSLTGRGTEAF

v_gene: TRBV19
j_gene: TRBJ2-1
abundance: few
CDR3aa: ATSKGAFSYNEQF

v_gene: TRBV7-2
j_gene: TRBJ1-3
abundance: .
CDR3aa: ASRPGVSGNTIY

v_gene: TRBV4-1
j_gene: TRBJ1-4
abundance: .
CDR3aa: ASRPPPFRDRGEKLF

v_gene: TRBV29-1
j_gene: TRBJ2-5
abundance: .
CDR3aa: SVGGRRETQY

v_gene: TRBV9
j_gene: TRBJ2-2
abundance: .
CDR3aa: ASSGGLAGGIPAGELF

v_gene: TRBV5-1
j_gene: TRBJ1-2
abundance: once
CDR3aa: ASSSRTGGAEGYT

v_gene: TRBV9
j_gene: TRBJ2-5
abundance: once
CDR3aa: ASGSGTPGKTQY

v_gene: TRBV7-9
j_gene: TRBJ2-1
abundance: .
CDR3aa: ASSPGGSSYNEQF

v_gene: TRBV7-2
j_gene: TRBJ1-5
abundance: .
CDR3aa: ASSLMGGRNQPQH

v_gene: TRBV5-1
j_gene: TRBJ2-3
abundance: .
CDR3aa: ASSLRGFSTDTQY

v_gene: TRBV5-1
j_gene: TRBJ2-3
abundance: once
CDR3aa: ASSADYTDTQY

v_gene: TRBV5-6
j_gene: TRBJ1-1
abundance: .
CDR3aa: ASSPLRQGNTEAF

v_gene: TRBV18
j_gene: TRBJ2-1
abundance: few
CDR3aa: ASSPGLAGSNEQF

v_gene: TRBV5-4
j_gene: TRBJ2-1
abundance: .
CDR3aa: ASSMGQILYNEQF

v_gene: TRBV28
j_gene: TRBJ2-7
abundance: .
CDR3aa: ASKQGTRVYEQY

v_gene: TRBV9
j_gene: TRBJ2-1
abundance: few
CDR3aa: ASSVRGFDEQF

v_gene: TRBV6-1
j_gene: TRBJ1-2
abundance: .
CDR3aa: ASSDRGQSYGYT

v_gene: TRBV2
j_gene: TRBJ2-3
abundance: few
CDR3aa: ASSELPSSGSADTQY

v_gene: TRBV5-4
j_gene: TRBJ2-5
abundance: .
CDR3aa: ASSPDFQETQY

v_gene: TRBV7-9
j_gene: TRBJ2-7
abundance: .
CDR3aa: ASSRTGERAYEQY

v_gene: TRBV19
j_gene: TRBJ2-4
abundance: .
CDR3aa: ASSIDAGTGLSKNIQY

v_gene: TRBV27
j_gene: TRBJ1-1
abundance: .
CDR3aa: ASSLFDRGGTEAF

v_gene: TRBV5-1
j_gene: TRBJ2-3
abundance: .
CDR3aa: ASSLELAGEDTQY

v_gene: TRBV28
j_gene: TRBJ1-5
abundance: .
CDR3aa: ASRTTDRETQH